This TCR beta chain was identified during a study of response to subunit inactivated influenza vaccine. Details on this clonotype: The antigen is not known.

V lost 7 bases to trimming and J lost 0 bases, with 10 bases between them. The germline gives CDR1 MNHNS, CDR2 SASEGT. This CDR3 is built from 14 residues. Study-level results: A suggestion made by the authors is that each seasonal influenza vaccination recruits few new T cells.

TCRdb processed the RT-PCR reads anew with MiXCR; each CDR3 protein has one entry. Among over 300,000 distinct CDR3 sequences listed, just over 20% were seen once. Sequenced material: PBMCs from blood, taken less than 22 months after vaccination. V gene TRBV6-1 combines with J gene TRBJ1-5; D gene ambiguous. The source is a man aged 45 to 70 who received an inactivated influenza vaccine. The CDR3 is CASTRPDSNQPQHF. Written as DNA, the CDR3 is TGTGCCAGCACCCGCCCAGATAGCAATCAGCCCCAGCATTTT.